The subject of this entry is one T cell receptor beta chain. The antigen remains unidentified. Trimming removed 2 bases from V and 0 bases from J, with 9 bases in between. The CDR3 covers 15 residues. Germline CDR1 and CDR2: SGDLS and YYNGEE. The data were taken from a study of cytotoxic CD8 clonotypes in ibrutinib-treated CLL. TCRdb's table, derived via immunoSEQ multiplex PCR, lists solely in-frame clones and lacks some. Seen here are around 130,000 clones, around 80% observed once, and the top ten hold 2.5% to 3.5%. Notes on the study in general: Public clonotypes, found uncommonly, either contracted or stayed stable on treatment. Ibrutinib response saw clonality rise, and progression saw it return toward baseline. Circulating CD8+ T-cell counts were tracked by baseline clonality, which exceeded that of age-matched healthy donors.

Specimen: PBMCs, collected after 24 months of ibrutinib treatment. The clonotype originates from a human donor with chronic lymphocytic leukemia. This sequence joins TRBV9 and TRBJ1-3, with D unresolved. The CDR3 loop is CASSVTDTSGNTIYF. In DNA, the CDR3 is TGTGCCAGCAGCGTTACTGACACCTCTGGAAACACCATATATTTT.